This T cell receptor beta chain is from a study of CD8+CD57+ T cells in acquired aplastic anemia (dated by TCRdb to the late 2010s). Some background on the complete study: Extracted DNA from sorted CD4+ and CD8+ cells averaged around 2.9 ug, ranging from about 0.18 to 27.4 ug. A CD8+CD57+ expansion meant a frequency higher than the mean frequency seen in healthy subjects.

In the germline V gene (reference sequence), CDR1 corresponds to DFQATT and CDR2 to SNEGSKA. The CDR3 sequence holds 14 residues, the cysteine and phenylalanine included. Just CDR3 DNA is preserved here, 42 bases in frame from base 1. Patients chosen for sequencing had shown expansion of CD8+CD57+ cells by flow cytometry. Every patient had a diagnosis of severe acquired aplastic anemia based on International Study of Aplastic Anemia and Agranulocytosis and Camitta criteria. No therapy had been received by the patients at the time of blood sampling. In the study, sorted CD4+ and CD8+ blood T cells from patients with severe aplastic anemia and from healthy subjects underwent deep sequencing of TCR repertoires. Patients were enrolled under clinicaltrials.gov protocols 00001620, 01623167, 00001397, 00071045, 00081523 and 00961064 in the USA. Ficoll-Paque density gradient centrifugation was used to isolate peripheral blood mononuclear cells. Before DNA extraction, CD4+ and CD8+ T cells were sorted with FACS or magnetic beads.

Genomic DNA was used as template for profiling of TCR beta VDJ combinations and CDR3 sequences. An Illumina HiSeq 2000 was the platform used for TCR repertoire sequencing. The study's own analysis went as follows. Repertoires were assessed using TRBV/TRBJ rearrangement plots, CDR3 size and DJ length profiles, and Simpson's diversity index. Whichever DNA sequence was most abundant in the deep sequencing data was defined as the immunodominant clone. CDR3 amino acid sequences were checked for sharing across subjects and were also compared against the VDJdb database and published repertoires. Starting from the raw public reads, TCRdb applied fastp trimming at Q25, assembled clones with MiXCR and retained in-frame beta chains. Entries are consolidated by CDR3 protein sequence, retaining the most common genes and DNA. Here the V and J calls rest on TCRdb's processing, not on the authors' analysis. For this sample there are some 170,000 distinct CDR3 sequences; over 70% appear just once. The ten biggest clones cover approximately 48% of the sample.

This clonotype was seen a single time. The antigen it recognizes is unknown. A read error may produce the germline difference seen at one junction end. General conclusions and limits of the study: Around 30 CD8+ CDR3 sequences were shared between patients and controls but appeared highly expressed in patients and within their immunodominant clones. Between patients and healthy controls, no significant difference in CD8+ Simpson's diversity was found (P=0.060).

The clonotype was recovered from a human donor with aplastic anemia. Here the chain combines TRBV20-1 and TRBJ2-2; the D gene is possibly TRBD2, with 6 bases matching. The specimen sequenced was sorted CD4+, CD8+, or CD8+CD57+ T cells (not recorded which) from PBMCs. The bases read TGCAGTGCTAAGGACTACCTGAACGCCGGGGAGCTGTTTTTT. Its product reads: CSAKDYLNAGELFF.